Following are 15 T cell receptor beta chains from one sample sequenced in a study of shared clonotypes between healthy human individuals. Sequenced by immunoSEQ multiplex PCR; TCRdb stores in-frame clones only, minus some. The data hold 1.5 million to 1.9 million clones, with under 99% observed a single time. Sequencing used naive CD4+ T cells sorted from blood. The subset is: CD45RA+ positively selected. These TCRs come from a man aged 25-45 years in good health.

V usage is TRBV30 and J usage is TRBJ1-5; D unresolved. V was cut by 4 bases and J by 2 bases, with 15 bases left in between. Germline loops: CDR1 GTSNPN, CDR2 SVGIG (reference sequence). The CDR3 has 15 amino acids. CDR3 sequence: CAWTKAAVGNQPQHF. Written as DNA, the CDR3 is TGTGCCTGGACCAAAGCGGCGGTGGGCAATCAGCCCCAGCATTTT.

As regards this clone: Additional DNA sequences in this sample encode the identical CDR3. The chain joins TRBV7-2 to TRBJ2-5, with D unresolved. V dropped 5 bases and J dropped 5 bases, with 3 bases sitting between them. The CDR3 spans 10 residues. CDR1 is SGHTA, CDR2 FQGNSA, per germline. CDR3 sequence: CASSQETQYF. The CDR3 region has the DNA TGTGCCAGCAGCCAGGAGACCCAGTACTTC.

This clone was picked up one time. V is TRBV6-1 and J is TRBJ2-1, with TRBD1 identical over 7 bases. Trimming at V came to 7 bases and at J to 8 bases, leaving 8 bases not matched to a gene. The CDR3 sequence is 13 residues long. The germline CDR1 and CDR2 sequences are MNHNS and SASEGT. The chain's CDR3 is CASIPIQGDEQFF. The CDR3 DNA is TGTGCCAGCATTCCCATTCAGGGGGATGAGCAGTTCTTC.

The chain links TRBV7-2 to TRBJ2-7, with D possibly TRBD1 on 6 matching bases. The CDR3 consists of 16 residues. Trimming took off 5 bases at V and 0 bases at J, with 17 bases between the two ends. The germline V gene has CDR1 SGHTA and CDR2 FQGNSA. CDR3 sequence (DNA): TGTGCCAGCAGCCCTCTTCTCCAACAGGGCTCCTACGAGCAGTACTTC. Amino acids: CASSPLLQQGSYEQYF. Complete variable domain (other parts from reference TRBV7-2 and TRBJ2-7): GAGVSQSPSNKVTEKGKDVELRCDPISGHTALYWYRQSLGQGLEFLIYFQGNSAPDKSGLPSDRFSAERTGGSVSTLTIQRTQQEDSAVYLCASSPLLQQGSYEQYFGPGTRLTVT.

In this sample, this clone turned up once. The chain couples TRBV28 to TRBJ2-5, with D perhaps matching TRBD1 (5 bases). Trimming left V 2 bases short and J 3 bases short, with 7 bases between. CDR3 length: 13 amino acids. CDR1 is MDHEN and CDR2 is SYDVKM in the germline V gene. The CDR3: CASSLGREETQYF. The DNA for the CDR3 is TGTGCCAGCAGTTTAGGCAGGGAAGAGACCCAGTACTTC. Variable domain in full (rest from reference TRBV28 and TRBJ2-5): DVKVTQSSRYLVKRTGEKVFLECVQDMDHENMFWYRQDPGLGLRLIYFSYDVKMKEKGDIPEGYSVSREKKERFSLILESASTNQTSMYLCASSLGREETQYFGPGTRLLVL.

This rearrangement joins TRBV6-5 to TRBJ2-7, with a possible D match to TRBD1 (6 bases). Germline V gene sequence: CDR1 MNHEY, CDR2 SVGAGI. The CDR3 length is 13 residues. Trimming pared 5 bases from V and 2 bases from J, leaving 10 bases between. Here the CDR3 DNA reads TGTGCCAGCAGTCACGGACAGACCTACGAGCAGTACTTC. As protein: CASSHGQTYEQYF.

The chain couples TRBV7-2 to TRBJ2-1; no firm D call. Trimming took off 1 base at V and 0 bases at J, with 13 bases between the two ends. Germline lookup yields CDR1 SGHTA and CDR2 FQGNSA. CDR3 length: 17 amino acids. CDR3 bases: TGTGCCAGCAGCTTAGGCTCGGCCGATCCCTCCTACAATGAGCAGTTCTTC. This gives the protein CASSLGSADPSYNEQFF. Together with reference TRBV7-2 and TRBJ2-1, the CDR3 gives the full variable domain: GAGVSQSPSNKVTEKGKDVELRCDPISGHTALYWYRQSLGQGLEFLIYFQGNSAPDKSGLPSDRFSAERTGGSVSTLTIQRTQQEDSAVYLCASSLGSADPSYNEQFFGPGTRLTVL.

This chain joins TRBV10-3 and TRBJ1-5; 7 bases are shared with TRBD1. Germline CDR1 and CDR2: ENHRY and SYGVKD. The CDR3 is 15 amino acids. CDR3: CASKGDKGAGQPQHF. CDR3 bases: TGTGCATCGAAAGGGGACAAGGGGGCCGGGCAGCCCCAGCATTTT.

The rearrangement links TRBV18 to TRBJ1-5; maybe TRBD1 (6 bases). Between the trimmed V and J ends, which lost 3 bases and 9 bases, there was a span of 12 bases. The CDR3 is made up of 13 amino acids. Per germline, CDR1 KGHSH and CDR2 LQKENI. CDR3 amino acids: CASSPALQGPQHF. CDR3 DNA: TGTGCCAGCTCACCGGCCCTACAGGGGCCCCAGCATTTT.

CDR3 region: CASSEGQTYHGYTF. CDR3 coding DNA: TGTGCCAGCAGTGAGGGACAGACTTACCATGGCTACACCTTC. The chain has TRBV2 and TRBJ1-2, with 7 nucleotides matching TRBD1. Germline V lookup: CDR1 SNHLY, CDR2 FYNNEI. The CDR3 contains 14 residues. Trimming at V came to 3 bases and at J to 6 bases, leaving 7 bases not matched to a gene.

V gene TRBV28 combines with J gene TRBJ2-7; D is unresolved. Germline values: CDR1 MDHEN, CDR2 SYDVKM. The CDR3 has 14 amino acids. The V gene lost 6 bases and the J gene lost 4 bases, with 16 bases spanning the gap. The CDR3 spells CASSASPLVYEQYF. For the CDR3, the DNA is TGTGCCAGCAGCGCCTCGCCTCTGGTTTACGAGCAGTACTTC.

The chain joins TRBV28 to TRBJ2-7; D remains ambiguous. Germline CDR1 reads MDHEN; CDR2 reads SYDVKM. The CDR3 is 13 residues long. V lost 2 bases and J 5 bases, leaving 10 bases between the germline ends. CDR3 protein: CASSLLGSHEQYF. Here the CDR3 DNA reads TGTGCCAGCAGTTTACTGGGGTCCCACGAGCAGTACTTC.

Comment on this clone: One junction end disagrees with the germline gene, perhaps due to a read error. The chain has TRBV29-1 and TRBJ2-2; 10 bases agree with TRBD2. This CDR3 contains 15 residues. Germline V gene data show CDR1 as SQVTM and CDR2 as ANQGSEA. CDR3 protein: CSARAGGRVPGELFF. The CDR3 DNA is TGCAGCGCTCGAGCGGGAGGGCGTGTTCCCGGAGAGCTGTTTTTT.

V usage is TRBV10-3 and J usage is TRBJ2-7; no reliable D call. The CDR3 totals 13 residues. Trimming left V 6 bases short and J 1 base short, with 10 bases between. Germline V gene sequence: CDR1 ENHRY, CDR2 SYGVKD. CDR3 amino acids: CAIRRRESYEQYF. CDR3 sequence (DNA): TGTGCCATCAGACGACGAGAATCCTACGAGCAGTACTTC.

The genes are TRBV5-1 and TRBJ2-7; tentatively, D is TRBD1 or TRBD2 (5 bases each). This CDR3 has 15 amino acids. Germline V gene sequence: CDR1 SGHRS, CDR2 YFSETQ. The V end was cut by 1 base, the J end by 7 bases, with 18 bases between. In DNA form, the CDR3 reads TGCGCCAGCAGCTTGTCCCCGGGGCTGTTTCGGGAGCAGTACTTC. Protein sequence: CASSLSPGLFREQYF. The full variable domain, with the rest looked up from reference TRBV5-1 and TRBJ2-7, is KAGVTQTPRYLIKTRGQQVTLSCSPISGHRSVSWYQQTPGQGLQFLFEYFSETQRNKGNFPGRFSGRQFSNSRSEMNVSTLELGDSALYLCASSLSPGLFREQYFGPGTRLTVT.